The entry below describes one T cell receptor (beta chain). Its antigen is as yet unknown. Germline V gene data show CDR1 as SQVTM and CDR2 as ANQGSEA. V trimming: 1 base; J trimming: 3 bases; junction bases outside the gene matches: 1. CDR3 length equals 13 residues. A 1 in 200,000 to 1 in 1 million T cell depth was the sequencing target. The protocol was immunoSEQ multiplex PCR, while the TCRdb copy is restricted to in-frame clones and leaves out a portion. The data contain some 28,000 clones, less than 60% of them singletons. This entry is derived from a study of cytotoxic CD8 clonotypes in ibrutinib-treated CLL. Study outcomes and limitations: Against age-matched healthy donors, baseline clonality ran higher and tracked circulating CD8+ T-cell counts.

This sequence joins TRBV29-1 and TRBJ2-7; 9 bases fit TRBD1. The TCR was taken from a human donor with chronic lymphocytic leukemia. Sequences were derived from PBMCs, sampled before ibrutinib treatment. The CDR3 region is CSVEGDRDYEQYF. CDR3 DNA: TGCAGCGTTGAAGGGGACAGGGACTACGAGCAGTACTTC.